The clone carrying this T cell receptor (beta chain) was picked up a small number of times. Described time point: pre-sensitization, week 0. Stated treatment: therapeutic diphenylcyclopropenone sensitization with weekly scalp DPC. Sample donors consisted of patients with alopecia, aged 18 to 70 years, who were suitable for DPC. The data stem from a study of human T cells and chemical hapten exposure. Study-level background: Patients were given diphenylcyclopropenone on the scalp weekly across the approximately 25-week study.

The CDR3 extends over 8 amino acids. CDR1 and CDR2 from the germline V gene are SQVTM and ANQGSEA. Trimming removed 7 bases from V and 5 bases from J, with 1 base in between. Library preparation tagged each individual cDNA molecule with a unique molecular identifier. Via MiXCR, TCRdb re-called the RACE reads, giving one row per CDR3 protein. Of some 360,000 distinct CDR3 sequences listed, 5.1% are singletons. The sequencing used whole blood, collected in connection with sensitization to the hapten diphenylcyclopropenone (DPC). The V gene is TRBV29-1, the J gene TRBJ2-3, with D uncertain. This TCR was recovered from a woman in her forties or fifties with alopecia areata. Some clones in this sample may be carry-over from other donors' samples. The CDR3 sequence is CSGDTQYF. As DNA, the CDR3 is TGCAGCGGAGATACGCAGTATTTT.